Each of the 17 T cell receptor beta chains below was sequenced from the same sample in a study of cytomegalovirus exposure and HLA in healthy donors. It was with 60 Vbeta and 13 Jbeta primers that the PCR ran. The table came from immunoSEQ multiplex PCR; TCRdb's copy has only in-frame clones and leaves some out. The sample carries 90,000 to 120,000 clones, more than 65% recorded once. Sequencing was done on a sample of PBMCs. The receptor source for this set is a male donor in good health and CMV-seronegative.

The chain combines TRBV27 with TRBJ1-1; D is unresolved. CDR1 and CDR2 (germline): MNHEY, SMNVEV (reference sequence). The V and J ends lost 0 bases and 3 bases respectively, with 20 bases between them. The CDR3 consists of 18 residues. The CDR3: CASSLSSLRGPRDTEAFF. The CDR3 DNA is TGTGCCAGCAGTTTATCGAGCCTCCGAGGCCCCCGGGACACTGAAGCTTTCTTT.

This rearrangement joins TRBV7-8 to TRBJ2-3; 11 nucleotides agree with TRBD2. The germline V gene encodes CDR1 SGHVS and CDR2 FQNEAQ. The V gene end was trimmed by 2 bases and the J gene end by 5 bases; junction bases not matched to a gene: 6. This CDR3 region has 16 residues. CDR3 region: CASSLIRGLAGDTQYF. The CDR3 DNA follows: TGTGCCAGCAGCTTAATCCGCGGACTAGCGGGAGATACGCAGTATTTT.

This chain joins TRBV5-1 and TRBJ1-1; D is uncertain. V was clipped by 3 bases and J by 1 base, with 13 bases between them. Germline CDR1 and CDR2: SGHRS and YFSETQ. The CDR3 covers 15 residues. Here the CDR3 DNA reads TGCGCCAGCAGCTCTTTTGTGGGCCCGAACACTGAAGCTTTCTTT. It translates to CASSSFVGPNTEAFF. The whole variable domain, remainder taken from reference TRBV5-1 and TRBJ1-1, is KAGVTQTPRYLIKTRGQQVTLSCSPISGHRSVSWYQQTPGQGLQFLFEYFSETQRNKGNFPGRFSGRQFSNSRSEMNVSTLELGDSALYLCASSSFVGPNTEAFFGQGTRLTVV.

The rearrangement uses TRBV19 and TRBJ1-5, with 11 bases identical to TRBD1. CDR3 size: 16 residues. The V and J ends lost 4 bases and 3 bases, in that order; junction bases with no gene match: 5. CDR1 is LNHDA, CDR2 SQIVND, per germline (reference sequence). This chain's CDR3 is CASSRGTGGNNQPQHF. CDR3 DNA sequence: TGTGCCAGTAGTAGGGGGACAGGGGGAAACAATCAGCCCCAGCATTTT.

CDR3 bases: TGTGCCAGCTGCGGGACAGGGGGCCATCAGCCCCAGCATTTT. Translation gives CASCGTGGHQPQHF. The chain employs TRBV2 and TRBJ1-5, with 12 bases that match TRBD1. The length of the CDR3 is 14 residues. With V trimmed by 8 bases and J by 5 bases, 4 bases remained unmatched. Germline V gene lookup returns CDR1 SNHLY and CDR2 FYNNEI.

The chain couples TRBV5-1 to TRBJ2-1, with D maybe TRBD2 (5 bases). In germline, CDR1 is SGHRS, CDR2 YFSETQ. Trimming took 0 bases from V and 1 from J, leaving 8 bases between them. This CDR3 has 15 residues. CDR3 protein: CASSLARVSYNEQFF. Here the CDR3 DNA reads TGCGCCAGCAGCTTGGCGCGGGTTTCCTACAATGAGCAGTTCTTC.

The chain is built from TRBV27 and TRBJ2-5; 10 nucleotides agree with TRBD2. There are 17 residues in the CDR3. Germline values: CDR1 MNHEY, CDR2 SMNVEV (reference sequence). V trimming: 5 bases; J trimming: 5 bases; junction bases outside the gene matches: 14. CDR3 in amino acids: CASSTSSGSLGRETQYF. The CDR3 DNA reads TGTGCCAGCAGTACGTCTAGCGGGAGTTTGGGGAGGGAGACCCAGTACTTC.

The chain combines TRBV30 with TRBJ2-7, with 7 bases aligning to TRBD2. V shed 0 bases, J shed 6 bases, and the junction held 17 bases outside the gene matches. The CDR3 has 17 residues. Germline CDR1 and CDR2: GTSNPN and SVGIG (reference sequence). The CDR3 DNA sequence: TGTGCCTGGAGTGTACTTCCCCAGCCCGGGAGGTCGGGCGAGCAGTACTTC. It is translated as CAWSVLPQPGRSGEQYF.

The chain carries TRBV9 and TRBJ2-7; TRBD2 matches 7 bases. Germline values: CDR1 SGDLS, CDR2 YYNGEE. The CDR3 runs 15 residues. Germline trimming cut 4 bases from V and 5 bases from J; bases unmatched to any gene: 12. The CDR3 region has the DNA TGTGCCAGCAGCCCACACCCGGGGGGAGTCGACGAGCAGTACTTC. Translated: CASSPHPGGVDEQYF.

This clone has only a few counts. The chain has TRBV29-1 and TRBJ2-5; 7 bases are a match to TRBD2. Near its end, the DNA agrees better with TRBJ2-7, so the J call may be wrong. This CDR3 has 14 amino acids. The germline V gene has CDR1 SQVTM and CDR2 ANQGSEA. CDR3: CSVANPGLPYEQYF. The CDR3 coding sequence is TGCAGCGTAGCAAATCCGGGACTACCTTACGAGCAGTACTTC.

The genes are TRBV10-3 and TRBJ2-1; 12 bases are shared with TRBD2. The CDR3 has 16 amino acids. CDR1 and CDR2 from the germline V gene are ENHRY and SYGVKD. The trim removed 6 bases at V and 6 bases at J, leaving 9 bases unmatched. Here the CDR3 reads CAIRMTSGGPRNEQFF. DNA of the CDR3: TGTGCCATCAGGATGACTAGCGGGGGCCCCCGCAATGAGCAGTTCTTC.

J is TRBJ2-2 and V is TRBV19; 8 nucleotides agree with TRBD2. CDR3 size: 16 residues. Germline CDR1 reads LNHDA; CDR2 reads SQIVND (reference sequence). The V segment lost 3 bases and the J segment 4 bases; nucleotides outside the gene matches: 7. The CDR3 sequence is CASSIYGRVLTGELFF. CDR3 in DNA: TGTGCCAGTAGTATCTACGGGAGGGTGCTCACCGGGGAGCTGTTTTTT.

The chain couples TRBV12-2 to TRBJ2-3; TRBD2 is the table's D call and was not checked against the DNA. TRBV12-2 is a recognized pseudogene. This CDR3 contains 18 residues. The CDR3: CASRLALAGAPSTDTQYF. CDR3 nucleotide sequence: TGTGCAAGTCGCTTAGCTTTGGCGGGAGCCCCTAGCACAGATACGCAGTATTTT.

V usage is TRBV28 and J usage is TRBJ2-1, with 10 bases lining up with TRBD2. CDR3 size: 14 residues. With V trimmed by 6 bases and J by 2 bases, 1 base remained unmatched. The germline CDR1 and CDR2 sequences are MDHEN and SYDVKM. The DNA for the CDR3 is TGTGCCAGCAGACTAGCGGGAACCTACAATGAGCAGTTCTTC. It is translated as CASRLAGTYNEQFF.

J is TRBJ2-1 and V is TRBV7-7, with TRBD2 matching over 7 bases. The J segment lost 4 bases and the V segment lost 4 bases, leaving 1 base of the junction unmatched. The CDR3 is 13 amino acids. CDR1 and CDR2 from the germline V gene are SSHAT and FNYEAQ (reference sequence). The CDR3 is CASSSGLYNEQFF. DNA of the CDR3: TGTGCCAGCAGCTCGGGACTATACAATGAGCAGTTCTTC.

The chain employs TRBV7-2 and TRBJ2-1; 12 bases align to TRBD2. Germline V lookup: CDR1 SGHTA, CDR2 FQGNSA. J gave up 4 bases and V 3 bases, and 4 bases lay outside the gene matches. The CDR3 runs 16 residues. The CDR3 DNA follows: TGTGCCAGCAGCTTCCTAGCGGGAGGGCTATACAATGAGCAGTTCTTC. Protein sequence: CASSFLAGGLYNEQFF. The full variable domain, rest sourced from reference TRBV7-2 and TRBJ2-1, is GAGVSQSPSNKVTEKGKDVELRCDPISGHTALYWYRQSLGQGLEFLIYFQGNSAPDKSGLPSDRFSAERTGGSVSTLTIQRTQQEDSAVYLCASSFLAGGLYNEQFFGPGTRLTVL.

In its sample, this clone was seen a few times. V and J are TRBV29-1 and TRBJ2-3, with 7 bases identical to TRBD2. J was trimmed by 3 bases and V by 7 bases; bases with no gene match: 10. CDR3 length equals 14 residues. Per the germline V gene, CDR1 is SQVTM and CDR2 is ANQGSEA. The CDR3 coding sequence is TGCAGCGCCCGTTCGGGGGGTCCGACAGATACGCAGTATTTT. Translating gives CSARSGGPTDTQYF.